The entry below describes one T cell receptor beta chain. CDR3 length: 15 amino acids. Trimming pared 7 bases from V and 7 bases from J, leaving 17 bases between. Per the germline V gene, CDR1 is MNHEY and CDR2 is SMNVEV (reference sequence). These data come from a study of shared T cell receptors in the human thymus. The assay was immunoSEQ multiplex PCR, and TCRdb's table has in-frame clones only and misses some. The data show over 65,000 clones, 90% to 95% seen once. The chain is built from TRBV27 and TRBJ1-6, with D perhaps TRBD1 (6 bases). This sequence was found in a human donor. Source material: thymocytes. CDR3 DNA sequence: TGTGCCAGCACTAAGGGGGGGGAAGCCAATTCACCCCTCCACTTT. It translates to CASTKGGEANSPLHF.